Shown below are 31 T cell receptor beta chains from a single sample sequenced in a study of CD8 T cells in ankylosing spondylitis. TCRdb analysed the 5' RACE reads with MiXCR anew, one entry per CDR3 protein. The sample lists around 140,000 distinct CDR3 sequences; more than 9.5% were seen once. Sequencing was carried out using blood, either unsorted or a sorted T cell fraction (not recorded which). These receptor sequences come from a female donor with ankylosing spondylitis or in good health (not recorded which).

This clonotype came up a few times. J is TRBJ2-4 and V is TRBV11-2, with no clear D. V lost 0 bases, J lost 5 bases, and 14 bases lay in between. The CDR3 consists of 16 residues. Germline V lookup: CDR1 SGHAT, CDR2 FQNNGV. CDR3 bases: TGTGCCAGCAGCTTAGATTCACCAAGGGTAGAAAACATTCAGTACTTC. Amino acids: CASSLDSPRVENIQYF.

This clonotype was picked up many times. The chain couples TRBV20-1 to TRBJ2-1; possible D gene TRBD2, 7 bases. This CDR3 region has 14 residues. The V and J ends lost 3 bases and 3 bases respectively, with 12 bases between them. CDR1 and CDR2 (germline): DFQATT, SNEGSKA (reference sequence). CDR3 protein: CSARRGDYYNEQFF. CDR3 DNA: TGCAGTGCTAGGAGGGGGGACTACTACAATGAGCAGTTCTTC.

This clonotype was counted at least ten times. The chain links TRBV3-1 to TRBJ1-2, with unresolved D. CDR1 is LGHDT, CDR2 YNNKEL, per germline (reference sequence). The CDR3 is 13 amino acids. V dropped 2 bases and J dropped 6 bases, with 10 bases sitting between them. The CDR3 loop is CASSQSSPDGYTF. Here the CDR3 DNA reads TGTGCCAGCAGCCAATCTTCCCCGGATGGCTACACCTTC.

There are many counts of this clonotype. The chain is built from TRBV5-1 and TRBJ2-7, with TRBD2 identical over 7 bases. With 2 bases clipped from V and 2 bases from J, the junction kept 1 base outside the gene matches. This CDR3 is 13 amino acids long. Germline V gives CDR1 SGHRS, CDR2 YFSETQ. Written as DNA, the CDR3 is TGCGCCAGCAGCTTTAGCGGGCCCTACGAGCAGTACTTC. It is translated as CASSFSGPYEQYF.

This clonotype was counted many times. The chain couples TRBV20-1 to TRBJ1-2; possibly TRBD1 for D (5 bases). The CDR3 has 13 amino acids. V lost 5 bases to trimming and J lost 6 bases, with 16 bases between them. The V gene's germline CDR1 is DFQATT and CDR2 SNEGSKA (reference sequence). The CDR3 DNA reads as TGCAGTGCTTACTCGGGGGAGCTCAATGGCTACACCTTC. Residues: CSAYSGELNGYTF.

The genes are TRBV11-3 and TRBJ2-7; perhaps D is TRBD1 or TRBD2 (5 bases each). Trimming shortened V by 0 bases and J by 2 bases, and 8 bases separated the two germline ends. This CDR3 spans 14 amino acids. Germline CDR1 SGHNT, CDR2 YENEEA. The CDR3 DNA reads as TGTGCCAGCAGCTTAGATCTGGGGGCCTACGAGCAGTACTTC. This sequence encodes CASSLDLGAYEQYF.

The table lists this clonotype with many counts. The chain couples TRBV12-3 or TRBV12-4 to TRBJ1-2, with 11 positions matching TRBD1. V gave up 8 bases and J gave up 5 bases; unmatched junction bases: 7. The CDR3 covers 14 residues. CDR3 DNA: TGTGCCAGCGGCGCCGGGACAGGGGGATATGGCTACACCTTC. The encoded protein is CASGAGTGGYGYTF.

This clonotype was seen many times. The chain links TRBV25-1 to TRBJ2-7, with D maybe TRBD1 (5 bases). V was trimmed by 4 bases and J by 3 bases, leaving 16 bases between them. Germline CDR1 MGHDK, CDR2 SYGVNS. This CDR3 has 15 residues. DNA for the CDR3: TGTGCCAGCAGTGGCGGCAGGGCGGCCTACTACGAGCAGTACTTC. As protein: CASSGGRAAYYEQYF.

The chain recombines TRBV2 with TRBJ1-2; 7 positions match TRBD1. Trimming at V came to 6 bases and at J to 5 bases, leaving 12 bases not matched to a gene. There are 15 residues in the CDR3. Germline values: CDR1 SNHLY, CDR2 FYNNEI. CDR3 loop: CASRAEGAGSYGYTF. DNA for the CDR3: TGTGCCAGCAGGGCCGAGGGGGCCGGTTCGTATGGCTACACCTTC.

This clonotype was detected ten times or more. CDR3: CSASAPEVSNYGYTF. The CDR3 region has the DNA TGCAGTGCTAGTGCCCCGGAGGTGTCTAACTATGGCTACACCTTC. The rearrangement links TRBV20-1 to TRBJ1-2; D gene ambiguous. V lost 3 bases and J lost 0, with 14 bases in between. CDR1 DFQATT and CDR2 SNEGSKA come from the germline V gene (reference sequence). The CDR3 runs 15 residues.

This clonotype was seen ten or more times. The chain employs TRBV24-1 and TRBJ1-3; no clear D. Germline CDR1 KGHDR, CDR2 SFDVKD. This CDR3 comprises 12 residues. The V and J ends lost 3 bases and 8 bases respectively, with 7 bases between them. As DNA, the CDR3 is TGTGCCACCAGTGATCGCACGCACACCATATATTTT. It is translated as CATSDRTHTIYF.

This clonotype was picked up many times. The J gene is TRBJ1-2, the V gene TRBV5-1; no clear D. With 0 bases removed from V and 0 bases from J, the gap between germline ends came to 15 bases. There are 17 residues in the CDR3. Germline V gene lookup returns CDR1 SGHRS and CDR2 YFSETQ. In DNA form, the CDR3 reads TGCGCCAGCAGCTTGGGAACCGCAGGAATCTCTAACTATGGCTACACCTTC. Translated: CASSLGTAGISNYGYTF.

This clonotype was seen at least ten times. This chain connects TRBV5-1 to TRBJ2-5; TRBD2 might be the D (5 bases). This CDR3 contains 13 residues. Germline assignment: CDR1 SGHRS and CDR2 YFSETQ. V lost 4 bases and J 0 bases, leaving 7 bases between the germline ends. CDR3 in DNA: TGCGCCAGCAGCCGGGGAAACCAAGAGACCCAGTACTTC. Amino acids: CASSRGNQETQYF.

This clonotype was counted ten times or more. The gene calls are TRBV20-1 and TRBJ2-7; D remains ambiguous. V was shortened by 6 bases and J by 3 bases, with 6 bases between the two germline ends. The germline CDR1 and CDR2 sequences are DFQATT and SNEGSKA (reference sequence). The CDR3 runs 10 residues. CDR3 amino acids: CSAEIYEQYF. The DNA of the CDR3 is TGCAGTGCGGAGATCTACGAGCAGTACTTC.

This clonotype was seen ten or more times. DNA for the CDR3: TGCAGTGCTAGCCCTAGCGGGAGGTGGTACGAGCAGTACTTC. This sequence encodes CSASPSGRWYEQYF. This chain uses TRBV20-1 with TRBJ2-7, with 11 positions matching TRBD2. The CDR3 sequence is 14 residues long. CDR1 and CDR2 (germline): DFQATT, SNEGSKA (reference sequence). The V segment lost 3 bases and the J segment 4 bases; nucleotides outside the gene matches: 5.

CDR3 in amino acids: CASSGYRETEQFF. CDR3 in DNA: TGTGCCAGCAGTGGTTACAGGGAAACTGAGCAGTTCTTC. V gene TRBV2 combines with J gene TRBJ2-1, with D possibly matching TRBD1 (6 bases). Deletions cut 4 bases from V and 9 bases from J, with 13 bases between. The CDR3 totals 13 residues. Germline CDR1 SNHLY, CDR2 FYNNEI.

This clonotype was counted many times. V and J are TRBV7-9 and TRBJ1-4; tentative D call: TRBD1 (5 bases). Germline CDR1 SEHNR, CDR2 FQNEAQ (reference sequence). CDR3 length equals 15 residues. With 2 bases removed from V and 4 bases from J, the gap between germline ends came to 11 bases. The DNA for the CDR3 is TGTGCCAGCAGCTTAACGGCAGGGAGTAATGAAAAACTGTTTTTT. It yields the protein CASSLTAGSNEKLFF.

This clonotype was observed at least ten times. The CDR3 nucleotides read TGCGCCAGCAGCTTTGACAGGGGGTCGGATGAGCAGTTCTTC. It codes for CASSFDRGSDEQFF. This chain connects TRBV5-1 to TRBJ2-1; 9 positions match TRBD1. The germline V gene encodes CDR1 SGHRS and CDR2 YFSETQ. This CDR3 region has 14 residues. After removal of 2 bases from V and 8 bases from J, the junction contained 5 bases not matched to a gene.

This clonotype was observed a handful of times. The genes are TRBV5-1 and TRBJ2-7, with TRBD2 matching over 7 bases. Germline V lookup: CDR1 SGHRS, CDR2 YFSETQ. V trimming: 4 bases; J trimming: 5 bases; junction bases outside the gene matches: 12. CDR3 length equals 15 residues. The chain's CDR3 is CASSLLGTNRDEQYF. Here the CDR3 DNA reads TGCGCCAGCAGCCTCCTGGGGACTAATCGAGACGAGCAGTACTTC.

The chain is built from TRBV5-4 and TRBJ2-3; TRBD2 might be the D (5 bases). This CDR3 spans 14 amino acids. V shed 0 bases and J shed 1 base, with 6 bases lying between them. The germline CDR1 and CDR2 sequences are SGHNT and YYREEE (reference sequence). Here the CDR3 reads CASSLGERTDTQYF. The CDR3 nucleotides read TGTGCCAGCAGCTTGGGGGAGCGCACAGATACGCAGTATTTT.

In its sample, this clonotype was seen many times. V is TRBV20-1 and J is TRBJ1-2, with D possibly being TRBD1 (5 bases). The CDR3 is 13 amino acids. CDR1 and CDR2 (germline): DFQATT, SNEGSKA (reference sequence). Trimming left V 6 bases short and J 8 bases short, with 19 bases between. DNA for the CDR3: TGCAGTGCCAAAGGAGGGACCTCAAACGGCTACACCTTC. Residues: CSAKGGTSNGYTF.

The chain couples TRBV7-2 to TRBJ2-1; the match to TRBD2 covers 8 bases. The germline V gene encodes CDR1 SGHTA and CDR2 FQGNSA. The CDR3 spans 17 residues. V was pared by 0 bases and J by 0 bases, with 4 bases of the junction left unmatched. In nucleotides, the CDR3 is TGTGCCAGCAGCTTAGCACTAAGCGGGAGCTCCTACAATGAGCAGTTCTTC. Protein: CASSLALSGSSYNEQFF.

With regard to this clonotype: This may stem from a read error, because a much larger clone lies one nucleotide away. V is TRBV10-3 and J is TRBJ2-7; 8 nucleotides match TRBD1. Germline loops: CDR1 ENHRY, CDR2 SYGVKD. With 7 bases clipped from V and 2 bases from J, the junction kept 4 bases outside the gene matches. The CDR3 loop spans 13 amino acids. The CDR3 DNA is TGTGCCATCACCGGACAGGGAACCTACGAGCAGTACTTC. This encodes CAITGQGTYEQYF.

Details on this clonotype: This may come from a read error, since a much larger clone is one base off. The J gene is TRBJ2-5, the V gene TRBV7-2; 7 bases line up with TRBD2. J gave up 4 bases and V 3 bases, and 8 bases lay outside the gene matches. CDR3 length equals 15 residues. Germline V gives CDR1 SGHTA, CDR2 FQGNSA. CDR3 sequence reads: CTSSLLYSGAETQYF. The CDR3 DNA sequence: TGTACCAGCAGCTTGCTTTACAGCGGGGCAGAGACCCAGTACTTC.

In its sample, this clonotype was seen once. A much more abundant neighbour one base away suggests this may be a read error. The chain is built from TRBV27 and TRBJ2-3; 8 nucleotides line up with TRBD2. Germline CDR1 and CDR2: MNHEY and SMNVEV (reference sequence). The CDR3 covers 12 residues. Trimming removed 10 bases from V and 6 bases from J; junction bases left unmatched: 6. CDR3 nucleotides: TGTGCCACCAGCGGGGGTTGGGATACGCAGTATTTT. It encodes CATSGGWDTQYF.

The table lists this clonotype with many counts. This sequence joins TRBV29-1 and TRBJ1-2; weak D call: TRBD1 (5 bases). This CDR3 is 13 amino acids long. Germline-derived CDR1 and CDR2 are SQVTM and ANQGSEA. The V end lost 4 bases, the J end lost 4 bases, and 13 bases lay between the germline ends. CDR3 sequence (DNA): TGCAGCGTTGTGGGCAGGGTGACCTATGGCTACACCTTC. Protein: CSVVGRVTYGYTF.

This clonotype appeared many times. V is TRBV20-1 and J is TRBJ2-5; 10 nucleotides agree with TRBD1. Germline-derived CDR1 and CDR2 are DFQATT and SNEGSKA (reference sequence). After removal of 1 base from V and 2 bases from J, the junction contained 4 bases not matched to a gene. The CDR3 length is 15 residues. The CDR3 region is CSARARTGGQETQYF. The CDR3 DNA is TGCAGTGCTAGAGCCAGGACAGGGGGACAAGAGACCCAGTACTTC.

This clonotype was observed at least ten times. CDR3 loop: CAIAGGAKNIQYF. Here the CDR3 DNA reads TGTGCCATCGCAGGCGGAGCCAAAAACATTCAGTACTTC. V is TRBV10-3 and J is TRBJ2-4; D remains unclear. This CDR3 has 13 amino acids. V lost 8 bases, J lost 0 bases, and 8 bases lay in between. Germline loops: CDR1 ENHRY, CDR2 SYGVKD.

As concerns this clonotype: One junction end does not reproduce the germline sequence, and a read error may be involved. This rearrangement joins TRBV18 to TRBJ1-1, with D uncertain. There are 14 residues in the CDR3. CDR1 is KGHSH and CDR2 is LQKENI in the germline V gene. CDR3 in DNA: TGTGCCAGCTTACCAGTCGACCAGAACACTGAAGCTTTCTTT. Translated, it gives CASLPVDQNTEAFF.

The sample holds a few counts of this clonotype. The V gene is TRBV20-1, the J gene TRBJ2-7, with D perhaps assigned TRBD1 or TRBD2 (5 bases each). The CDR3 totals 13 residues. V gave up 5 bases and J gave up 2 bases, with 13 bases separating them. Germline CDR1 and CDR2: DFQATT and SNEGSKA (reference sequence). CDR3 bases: TGCAGTGCTTACCGGGACGGGACCTACGAGCAGTACTTC. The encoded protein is CSAYRDGTYEQYF.

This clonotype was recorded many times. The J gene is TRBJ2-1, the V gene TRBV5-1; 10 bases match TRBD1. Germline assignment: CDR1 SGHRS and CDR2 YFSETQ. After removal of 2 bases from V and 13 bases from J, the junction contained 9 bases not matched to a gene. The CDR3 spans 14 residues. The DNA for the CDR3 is TGCGCCAGCAGCTTAGACGGGACAGGGGTCCTTCAGTTCTTC. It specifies CASSLDGTGVLQFF.